Each of the 3 T cell receptor beta chains below was sequenced from the same sample in a study of OX40 agonist ivuxolimab in advanced cancers. Assay: immunoSEQ multiplex PCR; the TCRdb copy retains only in-frame clones and omits some. This sample yields roughly 34,000 clones, of which roughly nine tenths are seen a single time; around 39% belongs to the top ten. Sample: CD4+ or CD8+ T cells sorted from blood, taken in a trial of the OX40 agonist ivuxolimab. Every receptor here comes from an adult with an advanced solid tumor such as melanoma, head and neck, liver or kidney cancer.

With respect to this clone: Mismatch with germline at one junction end may stem from a read error. The chain links TRBV7-7 to TRBJ2-1; TRBD2 might be the D (5 bases). The CDR3 runs 15 residues. Germline loops: CDR1 SSHAT, CDR2 FNYEAQ (reference sequence). CDR3: CASSPTVSGDNEQFF. CDR3 bases: TGTGCTAGCAGCCCCACGGTTTCCGGGGACAATGAGCAGTTCTTC.

The genes are TRBV5-3 and TRBJ1-5; D is unclear. TRBV5-3 is identified as an open reading frame with a role that is uncertain. Trimming left V 0 bases short and J 5 bases short, with 12 bases between. This CDR3 spans 15 amino acids. The CDR3 loop is CARSLDRSSYQPQHF. The CDR3 coding sequence is TGTGCCAGAAGCTTGGACCGAAGCTCCTATCAGCCCCAGCATTTT.

The V and J genes are TRBV6-5 and TRBJ1-2, with D perhaps matching TRBD1 (6 bases). Germline loops: CDR1 MNHEY, CDR2 SVGAGI. The CDR3 contains 15 residues. Trimming took 5 bases from V and 5 from J, leaving 18 bases between them. CDR3 nucleotide sequence: TGTGCCAGCAGTAACATGGGGGGCGCAGGGTATGGCTACACCTTC. Its translation: CASSNMGGAGYGYTF.